This T cell receptor beta chain was obtained from a study of cytomegalovirus exposure and HLA in healthy donors. The CDR3 extends over 14 amino acids. V was shortened by 7 bases and J by 5 bases, with 17 bases between the two germline ends. CDR1 is SNHLY and CDR2 is FYNNEI in the germline V gene. Worth noting for this clone: What it recognizes is unknown.

Primers: 60 Vbeta forward and 13 Jbeta reverse. Method: immunoSEQ multiplex PCR; TCRdb's copy keeps in-frame clones and lacks some. The sample has fewer than 250,000 clones; roughly 82% are singletons. Study-level results: Common viral pathogens seemed to be connected with several of the most significant clusters, according to a later analysis. When analyzed later, a missense DCLRE1C variant was found to be linked to TCR beta V- and J-gene trimming. HLA allele associations emerged for 17,000 or so TCR beta sequences in a later analysis, at 0.05 false discovery rate.

The origin of this receptor is a middle-aged man in good health and CMV-seropositive. The rearrangement joins TRBV2 to TRBJ2-5, with a weak D call TRBD2 (7 bases). The sample comprised PBMCs. The CDR3 bases are TGTGCCAGCACCAAGGGGGGGCCCGTGGAGACCCAGTACTTC. Its translation is CASTKGGPVETQYF.